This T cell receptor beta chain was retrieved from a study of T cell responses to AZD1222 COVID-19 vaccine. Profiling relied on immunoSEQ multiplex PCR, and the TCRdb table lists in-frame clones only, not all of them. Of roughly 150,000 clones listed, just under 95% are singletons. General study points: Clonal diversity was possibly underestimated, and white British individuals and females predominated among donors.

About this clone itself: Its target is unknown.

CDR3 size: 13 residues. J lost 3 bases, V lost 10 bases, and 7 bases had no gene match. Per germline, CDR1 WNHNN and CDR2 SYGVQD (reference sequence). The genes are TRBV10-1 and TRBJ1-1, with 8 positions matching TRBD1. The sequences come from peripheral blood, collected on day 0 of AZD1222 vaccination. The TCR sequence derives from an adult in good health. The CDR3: CATSDRAYTEAFF. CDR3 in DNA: TGCGCCACTTCGGACAGGGCCTACACTGAAGCTTTCTTT.